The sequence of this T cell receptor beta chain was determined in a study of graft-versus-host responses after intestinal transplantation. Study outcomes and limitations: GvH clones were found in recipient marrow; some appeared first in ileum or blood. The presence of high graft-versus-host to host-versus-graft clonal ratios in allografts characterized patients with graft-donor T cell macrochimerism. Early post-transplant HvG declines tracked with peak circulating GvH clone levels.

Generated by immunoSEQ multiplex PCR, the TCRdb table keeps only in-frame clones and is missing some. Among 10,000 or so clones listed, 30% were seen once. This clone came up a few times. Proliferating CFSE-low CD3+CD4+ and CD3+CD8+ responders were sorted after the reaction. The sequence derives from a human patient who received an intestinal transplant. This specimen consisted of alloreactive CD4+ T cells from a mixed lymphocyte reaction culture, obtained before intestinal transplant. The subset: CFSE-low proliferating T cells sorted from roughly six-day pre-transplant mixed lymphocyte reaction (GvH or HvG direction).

The CDR3 DNA reads as TGTGCCAGCAGCTTGGTGGGTAGCGGGGATGAGCAGTTCTTC. Translated, it gives CASSLVGSGDEQFF. This chain links TRBV5-5 with TRBJ2-1, with TRBD2 identical over 8 bases. V was clipped by 0 bases and J by 8 bases; unmatched bases: 4. The CDR3 is 14 residues long. Germline loops: CDR1 SGHKS, CDR2 YYEKEE (reference sequence).